The clone carrying this T cell receptor beta chain was recorded at least ten times. The data derive from a study of spatial heterogeneity in lung cancer. Germline lookup yields CDR1 SGHTA and CDR2 FQGNSA. The V segment lost 1 base and the J segment 2 bases; nucleotides outside the gene matches: 2. The CDR3 sequence is 14 residues long. The time point here: sample taken at primary tumor resection. Whole RNA from tumor, nontumor lung or frozen PBMC was sequenced unsorted. TCRdb used MiXCR to reprocess the 5' RACE reads, holding one entry per CDR3 protein. This table holds 20,000 to 25,000 distinct CDR3 sequences, around 4.5% found once.

The source of this sequence is a male donor with early-stage non-small cell lung cancer. The sample consisted of PBMCs, taken at surgery. The V gene is TRBV7-2, the J gene TRBJ2-7; TRBD1 agrees at 7 bases. DNA for the CDR3: TGTGCCAGCAGCTTAGTACAGGGGCCCTACGAGCAGTACTTC. It codes for CASSLVQGPYEQYF.